A selection of T cell receptor beta chains follows, all from one sample in a study of shared clonotypes between healthy human individuals. Sequenced by immunoSEQ multiplex PCR; TCRdb stores in-frame clones only, minus some. The top ten clones hold about 11% of a sample with about 460,000 clones, around 77% of them seen once. Sequences were obtained from PBMCs. The receptors stem from a woman between 40 and 55 years old in good health. Some clones in this sample may be carry-over from other donors' samples. CDR3s include the opening cysteine and the closing phenylalanine or tryptophan. Fields, in order: V gene, CDR3 length, clone size, D gene, J gene, CDR3 protein, CDR3 DNA. D genes are given only for firm matches. Some rows mark clone size as missing; the rest say once, few, many or name a class of expanded clone.

>TRBV7-8|16|once|TRBD2|TRBJ2-7
CASSARLAGVSYEQYF
TGTGCCAGCAGCGCCCGACTAGCGGGAGTTTCCTACGAGCAGTACTTC
>TRBV7-2|15|NA|TRBD2|TRBJ2-7
CASSSGLAGYYEQYF
TGTGCCAGCAGCTCGGGACTAGCGGGATACTACGAGCAGTACTTC
>TRBV25-1|14|NA|NA|TRBJ2-1
CASVRTGTANEQFF
TGTGCCAGTGTACGTACCGGGACGGCCAATGAGCAGTTCTTC
>TRBV27|12|NA|NA|TRBJ1-6
CASSPRNSPLHF
TGTGCCAGCTCCCCGAGGAATTCACCCCTCCACTTT
>TRBV6-1|14|NA|NA|TRBJ2-7
CASIPWGSTYEQYF
TGTGCCAGCATCCCTTGGGGGTCGACCTACGAGCAGTACTTC
>TRBV7-7|11|once|NA|TRBJ1-2
CASWVGYGYTF
TGTGCCTCGTGGGTAGGGTATGGCTACACCTTC
>TRBV9|18|NA|NA|TRBJ2-3
CASSVAGNPSWGPDTQYF
TGTGCCAGCAGCGTAGCCGGGAACCCCTCGTGGGGACCAGATACGCAGTATTTT
>TRBV2|15|NA|NA|TRBJ2-2
CASSEALLRSGELFF
TGTGCCAGCAGTGAAGCGCTTCTGAGGTCCGGGGAGCTGTTTTTT
>TRBV30|12|NA|NA|TRBJ1-2
CACLRGGYGYTF
TGTGCCTGTCTCCGAGGGGGATATGGCTACACCTTC
>TRBV18|17|NA|NA|TRBJ2-2
CASSTNREGWNTGELFF
TGTGCCAGCTCAACTAACAGGGAAGGTTGGAACACCGGGGAGCTGTTTTTT
>TRBV28|16|NA|TRBD2|TRBJ2-1
CASSSQRGRLYNEQFF
TGTGCCAGCAGTTCCCAGCGGGGGAGGTTGTACAATGAGCAGTTCTTC
>TRBV19|16|many|TRBD2|TRBJ2-1
CASSIGGASGSNEQFF
TGTGCCAGTAGTATCGGCGGGGCTAGCGGGAGCAATGAGCAGTTCTTC
>TRBV30|13|NA|NA|TRBJ1-5
CAWSPGRDQPQHF
TGTGCCTGGAGCCCGGGTCGAGATCAGCCCCAGCATTTT
>TRBV11-2|14|NA|TRBD2|TRBJ2-5
CASSSGTSRETQYF
TGTGCCAGCAGCTCCGGGACTAGTCGAGAGACCCAGTACTTC
>TRBV5-1|14|NA|TRBD1|TRBJ1-2
CASGPGQQNYGYTF
TGCGCCAGCGGACCGGGACAGCAAAATTATGGCTACACCTTC
>TRBV28|15|NA|NA|TRBJ2-7
CASSSDSGGNYEQYF
TGTGCCAGCAGTTCCGACTCGGGCGGAAACTACGAGCAGTACTTC
>TRBV7-2|14|NA|NA|TRBJ1-4
CASGHRATNEKLFF
TGTGCCAGCGGCCACAGGGCTACTAATGAAAAACTGTTTTTT
>TRBV5-1|14|NA|NA|TRBJ1-1
CASSLLQLNTEAFF
TGCGCCAGCAGCTTGTTACAGCTGAACACTGAAGCTTTCTTT
>TRBV5-1|14|NA|NA|TRBJ1-3
CASSETDSGNTIYF
TGCGCCAGCAGCGAAACGGACTCTGGAAACACCATATATTTT
>TRBV6-1|12|NA|NA|TRBJ1-5
CAAQNSNQPQHF
TGTGCCGCACAGAATAGCAATCAGCCCCAGCATTTT
>TRBV5-8|13|NA|NA|TRBJ2-1
CASRVRGHNEQFF
TGTGCCAGCAGGGTGAGGGGTCATAATGAGCAGTTCTTC
>TRBV16|16|NA|NA|TRBJ2-2
CASSQVGRPNTGELFF
TGTGCCAGCAGCCAAGTGGGTCGGCCGAACACCGGGGAGCTGTTTTTT
>TRBV5-4|16|few|TRBD1|TRBJ1-1
CASSPTTRGINTEAFF
TGTGCCAGCAGCCCGACAACCAGGGGGATCAACACTGAAGCTTTCTTT
>TRBV5-1|13|NA|NA|TRBJ2-1
CASRRREYNEQFF
TGCGCCAGCAGACGGAGGGAATACAATGAGCAGTTCTTC
>TRBV11-3|15|NA|NA|TRBJ2-2
CASSRGFANTGELFF
TGTGCCAGCAGCCGGGGATTCGCGAACACCGGGGAGCTGTTTTTT
>TRBV4-2|15|NA|TRBD1|TRBJ1-1
CASSPDRGLNTEAFF
TGTGCCAGCAGCCCTGACAGGGGCTTGAACACTGAAGCTTTCTTT
>TRBV5-1|14|NA|TRBD2|TRBJ2-5
CASSPGRRGETQYF
TGCGCCAGCAGCCCCGGGAGGCGTGGGGAGACCCAGTACTTC
>TRBV12-5|13|few|NA|TRBJ1-1
CASGLGRGTEAFF
TGTGCTAGTGGCCTGGGACGGGGGACTGAAGCTTTCTTT
>TRBV11-3|15|NA|TRBD2|TRBJ2-7
CASSLELAGPYEQYF
TGTGCCAGCAGCTTAGAACTAGCGGGGCCCTACGAGCAGTACTTC
>TRBV7-3|13|NA|NA|TRBJ2-5
CASSPRGQETQYF
TGTGCCAGCAGCCCGCGGGGACAAGAGACCCAGTACTTC
>TRBV10-3|13|once|NA|TRBJ2-1
CAISPGLTNEQFF
TGTGCCATCAGCCCCGGACTAACCAATGAGCAGTTCTTC
>TRBV7-9|13|NA|NA|TRBJ2-1
CASSQTIGTERFF
TGTGCCAGCAGCCAAACAATCGGGACTGAGCGGTTCTTC
>TRBV19|14|NA|TRBD1|TRBJ2-7
CASSIGQGAWEQYF
TGTGCCAGTAGTATAGGACAGGGGGCGTGGGAGCAGTACTTC
>TRBV6-6|13|few|TRBD1|TRBJ1-5
CAASTGAKQPQHF
TGTGCCGCCTCGACAGGGGCTAAACAGCCCCAGCATTTT